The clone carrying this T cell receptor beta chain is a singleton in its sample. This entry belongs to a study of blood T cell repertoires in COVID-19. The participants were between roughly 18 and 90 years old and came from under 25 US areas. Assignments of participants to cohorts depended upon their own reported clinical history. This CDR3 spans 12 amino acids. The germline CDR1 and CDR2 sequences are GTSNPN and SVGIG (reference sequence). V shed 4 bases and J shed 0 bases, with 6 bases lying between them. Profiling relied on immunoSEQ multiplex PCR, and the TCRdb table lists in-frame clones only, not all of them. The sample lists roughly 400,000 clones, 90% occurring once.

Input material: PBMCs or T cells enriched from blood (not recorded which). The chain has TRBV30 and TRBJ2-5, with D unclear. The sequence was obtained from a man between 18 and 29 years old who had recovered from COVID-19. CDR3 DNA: TGTGCCTGGATGCAGTACCAAGAGACCCAGTACTTC. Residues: CAWMQYQETQYF.